These 13 T cell receptor beta chains were sequenced from one sample in a study of shared clonotypes between healthy human individuals. Profiled with immunoSEQ multiplex PCR; TCRdb holds only in-frame clones, not every one. The sample contains some 2,500,000 clones, just under 95% of which appear only once. Sequencing input: naive CD4+ T cells from PBMCs. Subset specified: CD45RA+ positively selected. The receptors here all came from a young man in good health. Some clones in this sample may be carry-over from other donors' samples.

V and J are TRBV7-3 and TRBJ2-1, with 7 bases that match TRBD2. After removal of 0 bases from V and 9 bases from J, the junction contained 8 bases not matched to a gene. Germline V gives CDR1 SGHTA, CDR2 FQGTGA. CDR3 size: 15 residues. The CDR3 DNA reads TGTGCCAGCAGCTTAACTGGGGCGGGAGTAGGTGAGCAGTTCTTC. As protein: CASSLTGAGVGEQFF.

In its sample, this clone was seen once. The genes are TRBV5-4 and TRBJ2-7; 7 bases map to TRBD1. This CDR3 contains 14 residues. V dropped 4 bases and J dropped 3; count of bases not matched to a gene: 7. Germline CDR1 is SGHNT and CDR2 is YYREEE (reference sequence). The chain's CDR3 is CASSPGTDRYEQYF. The CDR3 bases are TGTGCCAGCAGCCCCGGGACAGATCGCTACGAGCAGTACTTC. Full variable domain (missing parts from reference TRBV5-4 and TRBJ2-7): ETGVTQSPTHLIKTRGQQVTLRCSSQSGHNTVSWYQQALGQGPQFIFQYYREEENGRGNFPPRFSGLQFPNYSSELNVNALELDDSALYLCASSPGTDRYEQYFGPGTRLTVT.

Comment on this clone: This CDR3 is also generated by other DNA sequences in the sample. This sequence joins TRBV6-1 and TRBJ2-7; D is possibly TRBD1 (5 bases). From germline, CDR1 is MNHNS and CDR2 SASEGT. CDR3 length equals 13 residues. V lost 2 bases and J 2 bases, leaving 7 bases between the germline ends. The chain's CDR3 is CASSERGPYEQYF. DNA for the CDR3: TGTGCCAGCAGTGAAAGGGGCCCCTACGAGCAGTACTTC.

This rearrangement joins TRBV28 to TRBJ2-2, with 8 bases matching TRBD1. The ends lost 2 bases at V and 2 bases at J; junction bases unmatched: 4. The CDR3 sequence is 16 residues long. Germline V gives CDR1 MDHEN, CDR2 SYDVKM. CDR3 nucleotides: TGTGCCAGCAGTTTAATTGGACAGGGTAACACCGGGGAGCTGTTTTTT. Its protein product is CASSLIGQGNTGELFF.

V gene TRBV6-5 combines with J gene TRBJ1-1; maybe TRBD1 (6 bases). V gave up 5 bases and J gave up 6 bases, with 19 bases separating them. Germline CDR1 is MNHEY and CDR2 is SVGAGI. The CDR3 is made up of 15 amino acids. The CDR3 sequence is CASSTSRGQRAEAFF. The CDR3 DNA reads TGTGCCAGCAGTACTTCCCGGGGGCAGAGGGCTGAAGCTTTCTTT.

The sample holds one count of this clone. The chain combines TRBV19 with TRBJ2-3, with D perhaps TRBD2 (6 bases). Germline V CDR1 and CDR2: LNHDA, SQIVND (reference sequence). CDR3 length equals 14 residues. The V end was cut by 3 bases, the J end by 4 bases, with 11 bases between. CDR3 amino acids: CASSMREGADTQYF. CDR3 coding DNA: TGTGCCAGTAGTATGCGGGAAGGAGCAGATACGCAGTATTTT.

The chain joins TRBV5-4 to TRBJ2-7; D is perhaps TRBD1 (5 bases). Looked up from germline, CDR1 is SGHNT and CDR2 is YYREEE (reference sequence). The CDR3 extends over 13 amino acids. Trimming shortened V by 4 bases and J by 1 base, and 9 bases separated the two germline ends. The CDR3 DNA sequence: TGTGCCAGCAGCGCAGGGCAGTCCTACGAGCAGTACTTC. Protein: CASSAGQSYEQYF.

This chain joins TRBV11-2 and TRBJ2-1, with D hard to call. The CDR3 has 14 amino acids. CDR1 is SGHAT, CDR2 FQNNGV, per germline. V dropped 5 bases and J dropped 11 bases, with 19 bases sitting between them. The CDR3 spells CASSPQALQHKQFF. For the CDR3, the DNA is TGTGCCAGCAGCCCGCAAGCCCTCCAGCATAAGCAGTTCTTC. The full variable domain, completed using reference TRBV11-2 and TRBJ2-1, is EAGVAQSPRYKIIEKRQSVAFWCNPISGHATLYWYQQILGQGPKLLIQFQNNGVVDDSQLPKDRFSAERLKGVDSTLKIQPAKLEDSAVYLCASSPQALQHKQFFGPGTRLTVL.

V usage is TRBV7-2 and J usage is TRBJ2-5, with a possible D match to TRBD1 (6 bases). V dropped 6 bases and J dropped 5 bases, with 16 bases sitting between them. This CDR3 has 14 residues. Germline-derived CDR1 and CDR2 are SGHTA and FQGNSA. The CDR3, as DNA: TGTGCCAGCAGGGTATGGACAGTGCCGGAGACCCAGTACTTC. Its protein product is CASRVWTVPETQYF.

The chain carries TRBV6-5 and TRBJ2-2; D remains unclear. The CDR3 is 12 amino acids. V was pared by 6 bases and J by 0 bases, with 2 bases between. In germline, CDR1 is MNHEY, CDR2 SVGAGI. The DNA of the CDR3 is TGTGCCAGCAGGCCGAACACCGGGGAGCTGTTTTTT. Translating gives CASRPNTGELFF.

J is TRBJ1-1 and V is TRBV28; TRBD1 might be the D (5 bases). The CDR3 loop spans 15 amino acids. Germline values: CDR1 MDHEN, CDR2 SYDVKM. V gave up 10 bases and J gave up 6 bases, with 24 bases separating them. The CDR3 sequence: CATHGGGFLVSEAFF. The DNA of the CDR3 is TGTGCCACCCACGGCGGGGGGTTTTTGGTTTCTGAAGCTTTCTTT.

The chain employs TRBV18 and TRBJ2-1; 10 bases map to TRBD2. Germline CDR1 reads KGHSH; CDR2 reads LQKENI. The junction had 4 bases not matched to a gene; V was cut back by 6 bases and J by 2 bases. This CDR3 is built from 15 residues. The CDR3 region has the DNA TGTGCCAGCTCCGTTGGGACTAGCGCCTACAATGAGCAGTTCTTC. This gives the protein CASSVGTSAYNEQFF.

The DNA of the CDR3 is TGTGCCAGCAGCTCTTGGACCAAGATGTACGAGCAGTACTTC. Protein: CASSSWTKMYEQYF. The rearrangement joins TRBV11-2 to TRBJ2-7; D gene ambiguous. CDR1 and CDR2 (germline): SGHAT, FQNNGV. Trimming removed 4 bases at V and 4 bases at J, with 14 bases between. CDR3 length equals 14 residues.